These 21 T cell receptor beta chains were all obtained from the same sample, sequenced in a study of cytomegalovirus exposure and HLA in healthy donors. Researchers ran the PCR with 60 Vbeta and 13 Jbeta primers. TCRdb's copy holds only in-frame clones and misses some; the assay was immunoSEQ multiplex PCR. The sample records about 160,000 clones, 82% being singletons. The sequencing sample was made of PBMCs. The receptors here all came from a girl aged 5 to 17 in good health and CMV-seropositive.

The rearrangement joins TRBV28 to TRBJ2-2; 7 bases agree with TRBD1. After removal of 3 bases from V and 9 bases from J, the junction contained 22 bases not matched to a gene. This CDR3 has 19 residues. The V gene's germline CDR1 is MDHEN and CDR2 SYDVKM. The CDR3: CASSFPMDRSAAVIWELFF. CDR3 nucleotide sequence: TGTGCCAGCAGTTTCCCTATGGACAGGTCGGCGGCGGTGATCTGGGAGCTGTTTTTT.

The genes are TRBV5-6 and TRBJ2-1; possible D gene TRBD2, 6 bases. Germline lookup yields CDR1 SGHDT and CDR2 YYEEEE. The CDR3 length is 15 residues. Trimming stripped 0 bases from V and 6 bases from J, with 13 bases between. The CDR3 protein is CASSLGVGGANEQFF. In DNA form, the CDR3 reads TGTGCCAGCAGCTTGGGGGTGGGAGGAGCCAATGAGCAGTTCTTC.

V usage is TRBV5-1 and J usage is TRBJ2-1; D is possibly TRBD2 (5 bases). The germline V and J ends were trimmed by 3 bases and 0 bases, with 7 bases remaining between them. The CDR3 contains 14 residues. CDR1 and CDR2 (germline): SGHRS, YFSETQ. In DNA, the CDR3 is TGCGCCAGCAGCTCGGGGAGCTCCTACAATGAGCAGTTCTTC. This encodes CASSSGSSYNEQFF.

V usage is TRBV6-4 and J usage is TRBJ1-2; TRBD1 aligns across 7 bases. The CDR3 length is 14 residues. The junction had 10 bases not matched to a gene; V was cut back by 3 bases and J by 9 bases. Germline CDR1 is MRHNA and CDR2 is SNTAGT. As DNA, the CDR3 is TGTGCCAGCAGTGAAGTACCAGGGGGAGATCGCTACACCTTC. Translating gives CASSEVPGGDRYTF.

The chain employs TRBV14 and TRBJ1-4; unclear D gene. The CDR3 extends over 15 amino acids. The ends were cut back, 0 bases at V and 5 bases at J, with 10 bases in the middle. The germline V gene has CDR1 SGHDN and CDR2 FVKESK. CDR3 coding DNA: TGTGCCAGCAGCCAAGACGGAGGGAGAAATGAAAAACTGTTTTTT. The encoded protein is CASSQDGGRNEKLFF.

This chain links TRBV19 with TRBJ1-5; D perhaps matches TRBD1 (6 bases). V was clipped by 3 bases and J by 6 bases, with 15 bases between them. There are 15 residues in the CDR3. The germline V gene encodes CDR1 LNHDA and CDR2 SQIVND (reference sequence). CDR3 protein: CASSIAWGRGQPQHF. In DNA form, the CDR3 reads TGTGCCAGTAGTATCGCTTGGGGGCGAGGTCAGCCCCAGCATTTT.

V is TRBV27 and J is TRBJ2-7, with TRBD1 matching over 7 bases. The CDR3 has 15 residues. V shed 2 bases and J 3 bases; nucleotides not matched to a gene: 7. Germline V gene data show CDR1 as MNHEY and CDR2 as SMNVEV (reference sequence). CDR3 loop: CASSLDRDSVYEQYF. The CDR3, as DNA: TGTGCCAGCAGTTTAGATCGGGACAGCGTCTACGAGCAGTACTTC.

The chain carries TRBV4-3 and TRBJ2-5, with 7 bases fitting TRBD2. The J segment lost 7 bases and the V segment lost 0 bases, leaving 14 bases of the junction unmatched. Germline V gives CDR1 LGHNA, CDR2 YSLEER. This CDR3 is built from 17 residues. Here the CDR3 reads CASSQEGRLGREGTQYF. The CDR3 DNA reads TGCGCCAGCAGCCAAGAAGGGCGGTTAGGCAGGGAGGGGACCCAGTACTTC.

The chain is built from TRBV27 and TRBJ1-1; D is undetermined. Per the germline V gene, CDR1 is MNHEY and CDR2 is SMNVEV (reference sequence). V dropped 2 bases and J dropped 3 bases, with 13 bases sitting between them. The length of the CDR3 is 15 residues. CDR3 protein: CASSLVRGGDTEAFF. The CDR3 nucleotides are TGTGCCAGCAGTTTAGTCCGGGGTGGGGACACTGAAGCTTTCTTT.

V gene TRBV6-6 combines with J gene TRBJ1-2; no reliable D call. CDR1 is MNHNY, CDR2 SVGAGI, per germline (reference sequence). The CDR3 has 14 residues. Between the trimmed V and J ends, which lost 2 bases and 4 bases, there was a span of 11 bases. The CDR3 reads CASSYGGGIYGYTF. The CDR3 DNA follows: TGTGCCAGCAGTTACGGAGGTGGGATCTATGGCTACACCTTC.

The chain employs TRBV6-5 and TRBJ2-5, with 8 bases matching TRBD1. The germline gives CDR1 MNHEY, CDR2 SVGAGI. The ends lost 2 bases at V and 0 bases at J; junction bases unmatched: 5. The CDR3 totals 16 residues. The CDR3 nucleotides are TGTGCCAGCAGTTACAAATGGACAGGGTACCAAGAGACCCAGTACTTC. Translating gives CASSYKWTGYQETQYF.

This chain connects TRBV19 to TRBJ2-2, with 13 nucleotides matching TRBD2. Looked up from germline, CDR1 is LNHDA and CDR2 is SQIVND (reference sequence). The CDR3 length is 17 residues. V dropped 5 bases and J dropped 4; count of bases not matched to a gene: 7. The CDR3 DNA reads TGTGCCAGTAGTTCCGGACTAGCGGGAGCCGGCACCGGGGAGCTGTTTTTT. Translation: CASSSGLAGAGTGELFF.

The J gene is TRBJ1-1, the V gene TRBV7-3; 9 bases are a match to TRBD1. The CDR3 extends over 14 amino acids. The V and J ends lost 5 bases and 6 bases, in that order; junction bases with no gene match: 7. Per the germline V gene, CDR1 is SGHTA and CDR2 is FQGTGA. The CDR3: CASSAGTGLSEAFF. CDR3 bases: TGTGCCAGCAGCGCGGGGACAGGGTTGTCTGAAGCTTTCTTT.

The chain recombines TRBV19 with TRBJ2-7; D remains unclear. Germline lookup yields CDR1 LNHDA and CDR2 SQIVND (reference sequence). This CDR3 has 11 residues. Trimming left V 5 bases short and J 7 bases short, with 9 bases between. Here the CDR3 DNA reads TGTGCCAGTAGTGACCTAGGTGAGCAGTACTTC. Translation: CASSDLGEQYF.

The chain links TRBV30 to TRBJ1-1; D remains ambiguous. V shed 4 bases and J shed 0 bases, with 12 bases lying between them. From germline, CDR1 is GTSNPN and CDR2 SVGIG (reference sequence). The CDR3 has 14 amino acids. The CDR3 protein is CAWNWAIVNTEAFF. Written as DNA, the CDR3 is TGTGCCTGGAACTGGGCGATAGTGAACACTGAAGCTTTCTTT.

The chain carries TRBV7-6 and TRBJ2-3, with 9 nucleotides matching TRBD2. The CDR3 sequence is 17 residues long. Looked up from germline, CDR1 is SGHVS and CDR2 is FNYEAQ. J lost 4 bases, V lost 5 bases, and 13 bases had no gene match. For the CDR3, the DNA is TGTGCCAGCAGCCCAGCATTGGCGGGGGGGCAATCAGATACGCAGTATTTT. Translated: CASSPALAGGQSDTQYF.

The V and J genes are TRBV27 and TRBJ1-5; 11 bases match TRBD1. Germline CDR1 and CDR2: MNHEY and SMNVEV (reference sequence). The CDR3 totals 14 residues. J was trimmed by 5 bases and V by 10 bases; bases with no gene match: 7. CDR3 DNA sequence: TGTGCCACCGGGGACAGGGGGGCCGATCAGCCCCAGCATTTT. Protein: CATGDRGADQPQHF.

In its sample, this clone was seen once. This sequence joins TRBV10-1 and TRBJ2-3; D possibly corresponds to TRBD2 (6 bases). This CDR3 region has 14 residues. Trimming shortened V by 5 bases and J by 2 bases, and 11 bases separated the two germline ends. The V gene's germline CDR1 is WNHNN and CDR2 SYGVQD (reference sequence). The chain's CDR3 is CASSYGGTTDTQYF. The CDR3 bases are TGCGCCAGCAGTTACGGGGGAACCACAGATACGCAGTATTTT.

The rearrangement uses TRBV7-9 and TRBJ2-1, with 9 nucleotides matching TRBD2. Germline trimming cut 4 bases from V and 4 bases from J; bases unmatched to any gene: 8. Per germline, CDR1 SEHNR and CDR2 FQNEAQ (reference sequence). The CDR3 loop spans 16 amino acids. The CDR3 here is CASSSDSSGAYNEQFF. The DNA for the CDR3 is TGTGCCAGCAGCTCAGACTCTAGCGGGGCTTACAATGAGCAGTTCTTC.

The chain uses TRBV5-4 and TRBJ1-4; 10 bases map to TRBD1. The CDR3 has 17 amino acids. Trimming took 5 bases from V and 4 from J; bases not matched to a gene: 11. Germline V gene data show CDR1 as SGHNT and CDR2 as YYREEE (reference sequence). The CDR3 is CASRNSDRGGNNEKLFF. CDR3 sequence (DNA): TGTGCCAGCAGAAACTCGGACAGGGGGGGAAATAATGAAAAACTGTTTTTT.

There are a few counts of this clone. CDR3 bases: TGTGCCAGCAGCCAATTGGGGACACCCAGCACAGATACGCAGTATTTT. Its translation is CASSQLGTPSTDTQYF. The gene calls are TRBV7-3 and TRBJ2-3; D is possibly TRBD1 (6 bases). Germline CDR1 SGHTA, CDR2 FQGTGA. V lost 5 bases and J lost 0, with 15 bases in between. This CDR3 comprises 16 residues.